These 29 T cell receptor beta chains came from one sample sequenced in a study of graft-versus-host responses after intestinal transplantation. Using immunoSEQ multiplex PCR, the repertoire was profiled, and TCRdb retains in-frame clones only, with some absent. The data contain about 89,000 clones, about nine tenths of them singletons. These receptors are not linked to any known antigen. Specimen: unstimulated CD4+ T cells sorted from spleen or lymph node cells, collected before intestinal transplant. These receptors were taken from a human donor who received an intestinal transplant.

The rearrangement uses TRBV6-1 and TRBJ1-2; no clear D gene. Germline V lookup: CDR1 MNHNS, CDR2 SASEGT. With 6 bases removed from V and 4 bases from J, the gap between germline ends came to 18 bases. This CDR3 has 15 residues. CDR3 sequence (DNA): TGTGCCAGCAGACGTCTCGGCCGCGGCCTCTATGGCTACACCTTC. This encodes CASRRLGRGLYGYTF.

This clone was seen a single time. This chain links TRBV18 with TRBJ2-7; 7 bases fit TRBD1. This CDR3 has 14 amino acids. With 5 bases clipped from V and 5 bases from J, the junction kept 9 bases outside the gene matches. Germline V gene data show CDR1 as KGHSH and CDR2 as LQKENI. The CDR3 nucleotides read TGTGCCAGCTCAGCAGACAGGGTAGGTCACGAGCAGTACTTC. It is translated as CASSADRVGHEQYF.

The table lists this clone with a few counts. The chain recombines TRBV5-4 with TRBJ2-7; D ambiguous. CDR1 SGHNT and CDR2 YYREEE come from the germline V gene (reference sequence). Trimming left V 3 bases short and J 7 bases short, with 14 bases between. CDR3 length equals 13 residues. The CDR3 DNA reads TGTGCCAGCAGCTCCACGTCACATCCTGAGCAGTACTTC. This translates into CASSSTSHPEQYF.

The chain is built from TRBV11-3 and TRBJ2-7, with TRBD1 as a possible D gene (6 bases). The CDR3 consists of 15 residues. The V gene lost 1 base and the J gene lost 6 bases, with 16 bases spanning the gap. Germline CDR1 SGHNT, CDR2 YENEEA. This CDR3 is CASSLGSGHDGEQYF. The CDR3 DNA reads TGTGCCAGCAGCTTAGGCTCGGGACATGATGGCGAGCAGTACTTC.

V is TRBV9 and J is TRBJ1-2, with D hard to call. The length of the CDR3 is 11 residues. V gave up 3 bases and J gave up 8 bases, with 8 bases separating them. Germline V gene sequence: CDR1 SGDLS, CDR2 YYNGEE. The CDR3 region is CASSETSGYTF. Written as DNA, the CDR3 is TGTGCCAGCAGCGAAACTAGCGGCTACACCTTC. Full variable domain (missing parts from reference TRBV9 and TRBJ1-2): DSGVTQTPKHLITATGQRVTLRCSPRSGDLSVYWYQQSLDQGLQFLIQYYNGEERAKGNILERFSAQQFPDLHSELNLSSLELGDSALYFCASSETSGYTFGSGTRLTVV.

This chain connects TRBV29-1 to TRBJ2-2, with TRBD1 matching 9 bases. V lost 4 bases and J lost 4; bases outside the gene matches: 4. CDR3 length: 14 amino acids. Germline V gives CDR1 SQVTM, CDR2 ANQGSEA. The CDR3 region has the DNA TGCAGCGTTGTAACAGGGGGCGTCACCGGGGAGCTGTTTTTT. It codes for CSVVTGGVTGELFF.

The CDR3 DNA follows: TGTGCCTGGAGTCCCAAGCCAGGGTCCTTAAACTATGGCTACACCTTC. Translating gives CAWSPKPGSLNYGYTF. The V gene is TRBV30, the J gene TRBJ1-2; perhaps TRBD1 as D (5 bases). The V and J ends lost 2 bases and 2 bases respectively, with 18 bases between them. The CDR3 is 16 residues long. Germline loops: CDR1 GTSNPN, CDR2 SVGIG (reference sequence).

V usage is TRBV5-6 and J usage is TRBJ2-5, with D maybe TRBD2 (6 bases). This CDR3 comprises 18 residues. With 2 bases removed from V and 3 bases from J, the gap between germline ends came to 23 bases. Per germline, CDR1 SGHDT and CDR2 YYEEEE. CDR3 amino acids: CASSLSRLAGRLKETQYF. CDR3 DNA sequence: TGTGCCAGCAGCTTAAGCCGTCTGGCGGGGCGACTAAAAGAGACCCAGTACTTC.

This clone was recorded once. J is TRBJ2-3 and V is TRBV4-3, with D possibly being TRBD2 (7 bases). Trimming stripped 2 bases from V and 2 bases from J, with 11 bases between. The CDR3 has 15 residues. CDR1 is LGHNA and CDR2 is YSLEER in the germline V gene. CDR3 loop: CASSQMGGPTDTQYF. CDR3 sequence (DNA): TGCGCCAGCAGCCAAATGGGGGGGCCCACAGATACGCAGTATTTT.

V gene TRBV30 combines with J gene TRBJ2-7; 7 bases map to TRBD1. Germline V gives CDR1 GTSNPN, CDR2 SVGIG (reference sequence). After removal of 4 bases from V and 6 bases from J, the junction contained 9 bases not matched to a gene. The length of the CDR3 is 13 residues. The CDR3 DNA is TGTGCCTGGACCCGCAGGGGGAACGGCGAGCAGTACTTC. Translation gives CAWTRRGNGEQYF.

The chain has TRBV5-5 and TRBJ1-4, with D hard to call. The CDR3 has 13 residues. V was clipped by 0 bases and J by 5 bases, with 5 bases between them. CDR1 and CDR2 from the germline V gene are SGHKS and YYEKEE (reference sequence). This chain's CDR3 is CASSLDRNEKLFF. As DNA, the CDR3 is TGTGCCAGCAGCTTGGACAGAAATGAAAAACTGTTTTTT.

Only a few counts were recorded for this clone. V gene TRBV10-3 combines with J gene TRBJ2-7; D unclear. Germline V CDR1 and CDR2: ENHRY, SYGVKD. The CDR3 runs to 15 residues. Trimming removed 0 bases from V and 2 bases from J, with 11 bases in between. In nucleotides, the CDR3 is TGTGCCATCAGTGAGTCGGTCGTCAGAACCTACGAGCAGTACTTC. Protein product: CAISESVVRTYEQYF.

This clone was recorded only once. The chain recombines TRBV5-8 with TRBJ2-3, with 9 bases fitting TRBD1. J was trimmed by 6 bases and V by 0 bases; bases with no gene match: 5. In germline, CDR1 is SGHTS, CDR2 YDEGEE. The CDR3 is made up of 15 amino acids. The CDR3 nucleotides are TGTGCCAGCAGCTTGGACAGGGGGCAATCGGATACGCAGTATTTT. Protein product: CASSLDRGQSDTQYF.

The chain is built from TRBV7-2 and TRBJ1-1; 8 bases map to TRBD1. Per germline, CDR1 SGHTA and CDR2 FQGNSA. J lost 5 bases, V lost 3 bases, and 5 bases had no gene match. There are 14 residues in the CDR3. This chain's CDR3 is CASSFQGARTEAFF. DNA for the CDR3: TGTGCCAGCAGCTTCCAGGGGGCGAGGACTGAAGCTTTCTTT.

The V call is TRBV7-8, the J call TRBJ1-1; TRBD1 matches at 7 bases. Germline-derived CDR1 and CDR2 are SGHVS and FQNEAQ. There are 14 residues in the CDR3. V was pared by 5 bases and J by 0 bases, with 3 bases of the junction left unmatched. CDR3 amino acids: CASSRDRLNTEAFF. DNA for the CDR3: TGTGCCAGCAGCCGGGACAGACTGAACACTGAAGCTTTCTTT.

The chain joins TRBV6-1 to TRBJ1-6; 10 bases agree with TRBD1. The CDR3 runs to 16 residues. The germline V gene encodes CDR1 MNHNS and CDR2 SASEGT. V shed 0 bases and J 10 bases; nucleotides not matched to a gene: 6. CDR3 nucleotides: TGTGCCAGCAGTGAAGCACCGACAGGGGGCATCTCACCCCTCCACTTT. Translation gives CASSEAPTGGISPLHF.

The CDR3 DNA sequence: TGTGCCAGCAGTGCGAGGACAGGGGGCGCCTACTATGGCTACACCTTC. The encoded protein is CASSARTGGAYYGYTF. V usage is TRBV6-1 and J usage is TRBJ1-2; 11 bases are a match to TRBD1. With V trimmed by 4 bases and J by 3 bases, 7 bases remained unmatched. Germline loops: CDR1 MNHNS, CDR2 SASEGT. The CDR3 loop spans 16 amino acids.

The chain joins TRBV29-1 to TRBJ1-1; D is ambiguous. This CDR3 has 14 amino acids. Germline assignment: CDR1 SQVTM and CDR2 ANQGSEA. The ends were cut back, 1 base at V and 4 bases at J, with 13 bases in the middle. DNA of the CDR3: TGCAGCGTTGAAGTACTCGGGAGCGGCACTGAAGCTTTCTTT. This sequence encodes CSVEVLGSGTEAFF.

V is TRBV5-1 and J is TRBJ2-2, with D possibly being TRBD1 (5 bases). Germline-derived CDR1 and CDR2 are SGHRS and YFSETQ. The V gene lost 2 bases and the J gene lost 5 bases, with 13 bases spanning the gap. The CDR3 is 15 amino acids. The CDR3 reads CASSLLPTDTGELFF. DNA for the CDR3: TGCGCCAGCAGCTTATTACCGACAGATACCGGGGAGCTGTTTTTT.

The chain has TRBV9 and TRBJ2-1; 12 bases map to TRBD2. CDR1 and CDR2 from the germline V gene are SGDLS and YYNGEE. V lost 3 bases and J lost 9; bases outside the gene matches: 10. This CDR3 has 16 residues. The CDR3 spells CASSGSLLAGGLEQFF. In DNA form, the CDR3 reads TGTGCCAGCAGCGGGTCCTTACTAGCGGGGGGTCTTGAGCAGTTCTTC.

The V gene is TRBV29-1, the J gene TRBJ2-7; no clear D gene. With 6 bases removed from V and 3 bases from J, the gap between germline ends came to 18 bases. Germline CDR1 reads SQVTM; CDR2 reads ANQGSEA. This CDR3 contains 14 residues. CDR3 loop: CSVVFAKSSYEQYF. CDR3 coding DNA: TGCAGCGTCGTTTTCGCCAAGTCGAGCTACGAGCAGTACTTC.

The chain employs TRBV9 and TRBJ2-3; TRBD2 aligns across 8 bases. The germline CDR1 and CDR2 sequences are SGDLS and YYNGEE. The CDR3 is 16 residues long. The V gene end was trimmed by 4 bases and the J gene end by 2 bases; junction bases not matched to a gene: 9. In DNA, the CDR3 is TGTGCCAGCAGCACCCGACGGGAGGGCTACACAGATACGCAGTATTTT. It specifies CASSTRREGYTDTQYF.

The chain carries TRBV7-2 and TRBJ2-3; the D gene is possibly TRBD2 (5 bases). This CDR3 region has 15 residues. Germline V gene sequence: CDR1 SGHTA, CDR2 FQGNSA. Trimming stripped 1 base from V and 3 bases from J, with 11 bases between. The CDR3 spells CASSLVLDPTDTQYF. The CDR3, as DNA: TGTGCCAGCAGCTTAGTACTAGACCCTACAGATACGCAGTATTTT.

The chain combines TRBV7-2 with TRBJ2-3; D is possibly TRBD1 (6 bases). Deletions cut 7 bases from V and 1 base from J, with 12 bases between. There are 14 residues in the CDR3. Germline CDR1 SGHTA, CDR2 FQGNSA. The CDR3 spells CASTPAGGTDTQYF. The CDR3, as DNA: TGTGCCAGCACACCTGCAGGGGGCACAGATACGCAGTATTTT.

V usage is TRBV11-2 and J usage is TRBJ1-1; no clear D gene. Trimming pared 3 bases from V and 5 bases from J, leaving 10 bases between. This CDR3 spans 13 amino acids. Germline V gene sequence: CDR1 SGHAT, CDR2 FQNNGV. The CDR3 protein is CASSLALGTEAFF. CDR3 coding DNA: TGTGCCAGCAGCTTGGCCCTAGGAACTGAAGCTTTCTTT.

This rearrangement joins TRBV6-6 to TRBJ1-1; possibly TRBD1 for D (5 bases). This CDR3 has 13 amino acids. V shed 2 bases and J shed 7 bases, with 11 bases lying between them. The germline V gene encodes CDR1 MNHNY and CDR2 SVGAGI (reference sequence). In DNA, the CDR3 is TGTGCCAGCAGTTACGGGGGAGGGGTTGAAGCTTTCTTT. It translates to CASSYGGGVEAFF.

This chain joins TRBV6-1 and TRBJ2-5, with 8 bases identical to TRBD1. The CDR3 runs 14 residues. Germline lookup yields CDR1 MNHNS and CDR2 SASEGT. J gave up 5 bases and V 6 bases, and 8 bases lay outside the gene matches. The CDR3 loop is CASSRTGGGETQYF. For the CDR3, the DNA is TGTGCCAGCAGCCGTACAGGGGGTGGGGAGACCCAGTACTTC.

This sequence joins TRBV7-9 and TRBJ2-1, with D tentatively TRBD2 (7 bases). Trimming stripped 2 bases from V and 8 bases from J, with 16 bases between. This CDR3 contains 15 residues. Germline-derived CDR1 and CDR2 are SEHNR and FQNEAQ (reference sequence). The CDR3 is CASSLLTGGWDEQFF. The CDR3, as DNA: TGTGCCAGCAGCTTACTGACGGGGGGCTGGGATGAGCAGTTCTTC. Variable domain in full (rest from reference TRBV7-9 and TRBJ2-1): DTGVSQNPRHKITKRGQNVTFRCDPISEHNRLYWYRQTLGQGPEFLTYFQNEAQLEKSRLLSDRFSAERPKGSFSTLEIQRTEQGDSAMYLCASSLLTGGWDEQFFGPGTRLTVL.

V and J are TRBV19 and TRBJ2-3, with 12 bases that match TRBD2. The CDR3 totals 16 residues. The trim removed 6 bases at V and 2 bases at J, leaving 6 bases unmatched. CDR1 and CDR2 (germline): LNHDA, SQIVND (reference sequence). CDR3 in DNA: TGTGCCAGTAGCCCGCGGACTAGCGGGGTCACAGATACGCAGTATTTT. Its translation: CASSPRTSGVTDTQYF.